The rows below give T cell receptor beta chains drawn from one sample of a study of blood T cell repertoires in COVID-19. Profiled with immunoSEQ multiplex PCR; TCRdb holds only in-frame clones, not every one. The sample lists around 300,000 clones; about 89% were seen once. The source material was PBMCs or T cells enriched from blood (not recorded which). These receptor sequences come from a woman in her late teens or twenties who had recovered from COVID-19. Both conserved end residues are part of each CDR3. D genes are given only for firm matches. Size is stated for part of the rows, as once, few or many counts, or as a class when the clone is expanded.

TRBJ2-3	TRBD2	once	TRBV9	TGTGCCAGCAGCGAGCCACTAGCGGGAGGGCCGGGTACGCAGTATTTT	CASSEPLAGGPGTQYF
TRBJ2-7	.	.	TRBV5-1	TGCGCCAGCAGCTTGACAGGGAGCGAGCAGTACTTC	CASSLTGSEQYF
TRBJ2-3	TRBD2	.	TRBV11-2	TGTGCCAGCAGCTTAATCGGGGGGGACACAGATACGCAGTATTTT	CASSLIGGDTDTQYF
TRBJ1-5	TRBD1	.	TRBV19	TGTGCCAGTAGTATAGAAGGGGACAGACTCTATCAGCCCCAGCATTTT	CASSIEGDRLYQPQHF
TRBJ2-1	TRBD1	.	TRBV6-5	TGTGCCACCGCTCCCACAGGGGGCTACTACAATGAGCAGTTCTTC	CATAPTGGYYNEQFF
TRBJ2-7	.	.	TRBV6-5	TGTGCCAGCAGTTACTCGCGGACACATACCTACGAGCAGTACTTC	CASSYSRTHTYEQYF
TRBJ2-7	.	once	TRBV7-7	TGTGCCAGCAGCCCATCGGACGGGGACTCCTACGAGCAGTACTTC	CASSPSDGDSYEQYF
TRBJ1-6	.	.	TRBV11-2	TGTGCCAGCAGCTTGCGCTTCTCGAGCGATTCACCCCTCCACTTT	CASSLRFSSDSPLHF
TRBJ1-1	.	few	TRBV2	TGTGCCAGCAGTCCCCGACAGGCCCTGGGAACTGAAGCTTTCTTT	CASSPRQALGTEAFF
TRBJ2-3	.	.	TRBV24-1	TGTGCCACCAGTGACCCGGCGGGCACAGATACGCAGTATTTT	CATSDPAGTDTQYF
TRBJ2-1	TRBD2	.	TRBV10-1	TGCGCCAGCAGTGAGTCGATGGGACTACAGATGAATGAGCAGTTCTTC	CASSESMGLQMNEQFF
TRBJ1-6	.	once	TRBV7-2	TGTGCCAGCAGCTCGATCAGGGGTAATAATTCACCCCTCCACTTT	CASSSIRGNNSPLHF
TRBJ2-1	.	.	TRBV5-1	TGCGCCAGCAGCTTGGTATGGAGCTCCTACAATGAGCAGTTCTTC	CASSLVWSSYNEQFF
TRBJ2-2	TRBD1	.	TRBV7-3	TGTGCCAGCAGCTGGACAGGGGGAGGGCCCGGGGAGCTGTTTTTT	CASSWTGGGPGELFF
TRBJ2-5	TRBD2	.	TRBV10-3	TGTGCCATCAGTGAGACCGTGCCTAGCGGGACCCAGTACTTC	CAISETVPSGTQYF
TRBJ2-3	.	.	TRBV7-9	TGTGCCAGCAGACGGAGGTCCGTTAGCACAGATACGCAGTATTTT	CASRRRSVSTDTQYF
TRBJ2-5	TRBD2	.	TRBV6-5	TGTGCCAGCAGTTACTCCGGGACTAGCGAGAAGACCCAGTACTTC	CASSYSGTSEKTQYF
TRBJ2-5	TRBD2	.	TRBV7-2	TGTGCCAGCAGCTTAGATGGCGGGGGAGCCCTTTGGCCGACCCAGTACTTC	CASSLDGGGALWPTQYF
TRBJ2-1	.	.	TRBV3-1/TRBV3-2	TGTGCCAGCAGCCAGCCTAGCGCGTACAATGAGCAGTTCTTC	CASSQPSAYNEQFF
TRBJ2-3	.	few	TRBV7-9	TGTGCCAGCAGCTCCCGACTAGAGAGCACAGATACGCAGTATTTT	CASSSRLESTDTQYF
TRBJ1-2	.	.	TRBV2	TGTGCCAGCAGTGACCCGGCAGGCTATGGCTACACCTTC	CASSDPAGYGYTF
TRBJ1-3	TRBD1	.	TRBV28	TGTGCCAGCAGAGCTGACAGGGCTCGCCCTGGAAACACCATATATTTT	CASRADRARPGNTIYF
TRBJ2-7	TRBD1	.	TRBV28	TGTGCCAGCAGTTACAGGGGTCTCGAGCAGTACTTC	CASSYRGLEQYF
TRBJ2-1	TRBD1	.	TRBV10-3	TGTGCCACAATGGACAGGGAATCCTACAATGAGCAGTTCTTC	CATMDRESYNEQFF
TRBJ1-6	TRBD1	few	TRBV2	TGTGCCAGCAGCGAAGGACAGGGAGGATGGCCCCTCCACTTT	CASSEGQGGWPLHF
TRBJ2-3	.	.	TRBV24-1	TGTGCCACCAGTGACGAAACTTTGGATACGCAGTATTTT	CATSDETLDTQYF
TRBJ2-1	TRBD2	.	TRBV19	TGTGCCAGTAGTATTGGGAATCGCGGGAGGGGCAATGAGCAGTTCTTC	CASSIGNRGRGNEQFF
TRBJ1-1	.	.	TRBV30	TGTGCCTGGAGTCAACGTAGCGAAGCTTTCTTT	CAWSQRSEAFF
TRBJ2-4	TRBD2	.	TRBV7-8	TGTGCCAGCACCCCCCGGGCTAGCGGGGGTATTAGCAAAAACATTCAGTACTTC	CASTPRASGGISKNIQYF
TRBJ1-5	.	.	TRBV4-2	TGTGCCAGCAGCCAAGCCCCACAGGGCCGCAATCAGCCCCAGCATTTT	CASSQAPQGRNQPQHF
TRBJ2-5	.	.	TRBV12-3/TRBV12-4	TGTGCCAGCAGTTTAAGCCTCGGAGAGACCCAGTACTTC	CASSLSLGETQYF
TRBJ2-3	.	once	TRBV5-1	TGCGCCAGCAGCTTCTCGGCAGATACGCAGTATTTT	CASSFSADTQYF
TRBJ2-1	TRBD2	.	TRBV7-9	TGTGCCAGCAGCCCCCCGGGACTACCAAATGAGCAGTTCTTC	CASSPPGLPNEQFF
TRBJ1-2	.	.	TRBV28	TGTGCCAGCAGGCCGGGCGGGAACTATGGCTACACCTTC	CASRPGGNYGYTF
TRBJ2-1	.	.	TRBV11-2	TGTGCCAGCAGCCTGCAGGGGGGCTCCTACAATGAGCAGTTCTTC	CASSLQGGSYNEQFF
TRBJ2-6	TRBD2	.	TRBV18	TGTGCCAGCTCACCACCGGGGGGGACTGGGGCCAACGTCCTGACTTTC	CASSPPGGTGANVLTF
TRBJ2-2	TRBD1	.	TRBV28	TGTGCCAGCAGTTTACCACTGGGGACAGTAATGTCGATTGCGAACACCGGGGAGCTGTTTTTT	CASSLPLGTVMSIANTGELFF
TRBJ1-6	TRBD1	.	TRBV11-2	TGTGCCAGCAGCTACGGGGGACAGAATAATTCACCCCTCCACTTT	CASSYGGQNNSPLHF
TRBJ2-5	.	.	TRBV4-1	TGCGCCAGCAGCCAAGTGGGACAACAAGAGACCCAGTACTTC	CASSQVGQQETQYF
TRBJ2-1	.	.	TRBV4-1	TGCGCCAGCAGCCAAGCTTCGGCTAGCGCAACCTCGGACAATGAGCAGTTCTTC	CASSQASASATSDNEQFF
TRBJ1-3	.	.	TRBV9	TGTGCCAGCAGAAAAACCGCAGGGGCTAGCTCTGGAAACACCATATATTTT	CASRKTAGASSGNTIYF